The source of this T cell receptor beta chain is a study of blood T cell repertoires in COVID-19. Looking at the study overall: There were acute and convalescent COVID-19 samples, and they came from the United States, Italy and Spain. Nucleic acid was either cDNA or gDNA, and it came from T cells, B-cell-depleted T cells, or PBMCs.

With V trimmed by 0 bases and J by 4 bases, 7 bases remained unmatched. Per germline, CDR1 SGDLS and CDR2 YYNGEE. This CDR3 is built from 15 residues. How the authors handled the data: Estimates of nucleated cell counts were drawn from the amplification of reference gene primers. The method was immunoSEQ multiplex PCR; TCRdb's version includes in-frame clones alone and lacks a portion of them. V, J and clone size reflect that table, while D and trimming were determined from the DNA. The sample has more than 110,000 clones, approximately 80% seen once. The receptor comes from a woman older than 75 with active or convalescent COVID-19. Sequencing input: peripheral blood. The chain couples TRBV9 to TRBJ2-7, with 7 nucleotides matching TRBD2. The CDR3 DNA follows: TGTGCCAGCAGCGTAGTAGACGGGGGGAGATACGAGCAGTACTTC. Its translation: CASSVVDGGRYEQYF.